This T cell receptor (beta chain) stems from a study of tumor-infiltrating lymphocytes in primary liver carcinoma (dated by TCRdb to about 2017). For the wider study: Of the five patients, three men and two women aged 30 to 69 years, four had hepatocellular carcinoma and one had combined HCC and intrahepatic cholangiocarcinoma. Across five regions of each liver tumor, along with adjacent normal tissue and blood, the study brought together TCRbeta repertoire sequencing, expression microarrays and whole-exome sequencing. A total of 35 specimens from 5 patients, comprising roughly 25 tumor regions, 5 adjacent noncancerous liver tissues and 5 peripheral blood samples, were covered by TCRbeta repertoire sequencing. Technical replicate repertoires showed high reproducibility, with mean shared-clone rates roughly 0.87 and correlation coefficients above 0.95. To link TCRbeta repertoire diversity to the local molecular phenotype, the roughly 24 tumor region samples were profiled with Agilent mRNA microarrays. Roughly 3.5 to 7.5 million productive TCRbeta reads were obtained per sample, and no significant difference in read depth was found between tissue types. The five patients had tumors of stage T1-T3 N0M0, with maximum diameters ranging from about 4.2 to 11 cm. Results the study describes overall, beyond this receptor: Because sequencing covered only the TCR beta chain and unpaired alpha chains were not captured, true repertoire diversity is likely underestimated. Only roughly 7-25% of top clones appeared in all five regions of a tumor, which suggests that tumor-infiltrating T cells are spatially heterogeneous. The study included only a few patients, and the authors note findings should be validated in a larger study. Compared with blood, tumors had a significantly larger share of the repertoire taken up by the top 250 clones (p = 0.039). Pairs of tumor regions showed greater repertoire overlap (mean about 35%) than tumor-adjacent pairs (17%) or tumor-blood pairs (approximately 14%), which is consistent with antigen-driven expansion. Since the samples were bulk and unsorted, there was no way to compare CD4+ and CD8+ T cell repertoires.

Starting from 500 to 600 ng total RNA, TCRbeta-specific cDNA was produced by reverse transcription with a constant-region primer and ProtoScript II reverse transcriptase. Construction of the TCRbeta libraries relied on three nested rounds of multiplex PCR, following a slightly modified ARM-PCR procedure. Each of the first two PCR rounds ran for approximately 10 cycles and used multiplex TRBV1-TRBV30 forward primers together with a Cbeta reverse primer. Sample barcodes and Illumina adapters were added in a final 25-cycle PCR using Deep VentR polymerase. Before sequencing, amplicons of 200-500 bp were gel-purified using a QIAquick gel extraction kit. An Illumina HiSeq 2500 was used to sequence the TCRbeta amplicons, generating 250-bp paired-end reads. In the original analysis: Reads were quality-trimmed with Trimmomatic v0.33, and paired reads were merged with FLASH v1.2.11 to recover full CDR3 sequences. V, D and J germline segments were assigned to the rearranged TCRbeta sequences using MiGEC v1.2.1b. Clonotype statistics and Shannon-Wiener diversity indices were computed with VDJtools v1.0.0. Except for diversity analysis, only each sample's 250 most abundant clonotypes were used in subsequent analyses to reduce sampling bias. TCRdb reanalyzed the raw reads on its own, using fastp at Q25 for trimming and MiXCR for clone calling, and kept in-frame beta chains. Entries that share a CDR3 protein sequence are merged under the most common genes and DNA. Clone size and V and J calls follow TCRdb, not the original study. In all, the sample holds roughly 20,000 distinct CDR3 sequences, and around 76% of those were seen once. Of the sample, roughly 43% falls within the top ten clones.

This clonotype came up many times. Its target antigen remains unknown. No base quality information exists; no much larger clone differs at one position. In the germline V gene, CDR1 corresponds to SGHNT and CDR2 to YENEEA. V is reduced by 4 bases and J by 2 bases, leaving a spacing of 15 bases between them. Including the terminal cysteine and phenylalanine, the CDR3 comprises 16 residues. Only the CDR3 region is kept as DNA, spanning 48 bases read in frame from base 1. Without any cell sorting, total RNA and DNA were extracted together from 20-30 mg of bulk tissue using the AllPrep DNA/RNA mini kit. Five patients with histopathologically diagnosed primary liver carcinoma underwent surgical resection in China between November 2015 and 2016. At the time of sampling, the patients were treatment-naive and had chronic HBV infection. Each tumor was sampled at five spatially separated regions: the superior, inferior, left-lateral and right-lateral poles and the tumor centre. According to histology, viable tumor cells made up more than 85% of every tumor sample. Pieces of fresh tumor and adjacent tissue were cut in half, with one half kept in RNAlater at -80 degrees C and the other half sent for histology.

The sequence was collected from a man aged 35 to 55 with primary liver carcinoma and hepatitis B virus infection. The chain links TRBV11-3 with TRBJ2-1, with a tentative D gene TRBD2 over 5 matching bases. Sequences were obtained from liver tumor tissue from sampling region 1. The cell subset or site label, read with the paper, signifies: tumor region T1, superior pole. The nucleotide sequence is given as TGTGCCAGCAGCTCCAAATCCGGGGTCCCCTACAATGAGCAGTTCTTC. It translates to CASSSKSGVPYNEQFF.